The entry below describes one T cell receptor (beta chain). Its antigen is not identified. TCRdb's copy holds only in-frame clones and misses some; the assay was immunoSEQ multiplex PCR. The table shows around 53,000 clones, with roughly 75% occurring only once. The CDR3 extends over 12 amino acids. Deletions cut 1 base from V and 5 bases from J, with 6 bases between. Germline V gene lookup returns CDR1 SGHTA and CDR2 FQGNSA. This sample stems from a study of T cells in localized non-small cell lung cancer. The study's findings and limits: Blood T cell density predicted longer survival; adjacent-lung clonality, shorter.

The sequence was collected from a woman aged 35 to 75 with stage II lung adenocarcinoma. The sample here was PBMCs, taken before any cancer treatment. This sequence joins TRBV7-2 and TRBJ2-7; D uncertain. The chain's CDR3 is CASSLVSNEQYF. The DNA of the CDR3 is TGTGCCAGCAGCTTAGTAAGCAACGAGCAGTACTTC.